What follows describes a single T cell receptor beta chain. Its specificity is unknown. The data originate from a study of cytomegalovirus exposure and HLA in healthy donors. General study points: In a later analysis, TCR beta V- and J-gene trimming was associated with a missense DCLRE1C variant.

Donors sampled were nominally healthy, though unrecorded immune exposures were likely. Germline V gene sequence: CDR1 SGHDT, CDR2 YYEEEE. V lost 4 bases and J lost 3, with 8 bases in between. The length of the CDR3 is 12 residues. Both 60 Vbeta primers and 13 Jbeta primers went into the PCR. The table came from immunoSEQ multiplex PCR; TCRdb's copy has only in-frame clones and leaves some out. The table lists about 190,000 clones, 75% to 85% of them singletons. Sample: PBMCs. This chain links TRBV5-6 with TRBJ2-7; D may be TRBD2 (5 bases). The receptor comes from a woman aged 45-60 years in good health and CMV-seronegative. The CDR3 region has the DNA TGTGCCAGCAGCATTGGGAGCTACGAGCAGTACTTC. Amino acid sequence: CASSIGSYEQYF.